Sequencing of this TCR beta chain was carried out in a study of T-cell reconstitution after alpha-beta-depleted transplantation in children. Study conclusions and caveats: The authors attributed T-cell counts and diversity one year after transplant mostly to newly produced T cells.

Germline V gene sequence: CDR1 MNHEY, CDR2 SMNVEV (reference sequence). V lost 3 bases and J lost 0, with 12 bases in between. CDR3 length: 16 amino acids. Unique molecular identifiers tagged the TCRbeta library. Each CDR3 protein is one row after TCRdb ran MiXCR on the PCR reads. The table lists about 100,000 distinct CDR3 sequences, approximately 6% of them singletons. This clonotype occurred many times. Its antigen is undetermined. Source: PBMCs, mostly from graft donor cells, taken 60 days after TCRalphabeta/CD19-depleted stem cell transplant. This clonotype originated in a female patient between 2 and 15 years old who had a stem cell transplant for Fanconi anemia, so the T cells may come from the graft donor. The chain uses TRBV27 and TRBJ1-5, with D possibly being TRBD1 (6 bases). CDR3 region: CASSFVGGHSNQPQHF. The CDR3 coding sequence is TGTGCCAGCAGTTTTGTTGGGGGACATAGCAATCAGCCCCAGCATTTT.